A selection of T cell receptor beta chains follows, all from one sample in a study of human T cells and chemical hapten exposure. TCRdb re-derived calls from the RACE reads in MiXCR, one entry per CDR3 protein. Here the sample spans over 45,000 distinct CDR3 sequences, over 7.5% being singletons. This specimen was whole blood, taken in connection with sensitization to the hapten diphenylcyclopropenone (DPC). These receptors all stem from a woman aged 40 to 50 with alopecia areata. Some clones in this sample may be carry-over from other donors' samples. The CDR3 runs from the conserved cysteine through the conserved F or W. D genes are given only for firm matches. Some rows have no size entry. The others give once, few or many, or a class for an expanded clone.

abundance	v_gene	j_gene	d_gene	CDR3aa	CDR3nt
many	TRBV2	TRBJ2-1	TRBD1	CASRVDRGLPF	TGTGCCAGCAGAGTGGACAGGGGGCTACCCTTC
few	TRBV7-2	TRBJ1-1	-	CASSPWDTEAFF	TGTGCCAGCAGCCCGTGGGACACTGAAGCTTTCTTT
many	TRBV5-1	TRBJ2-2	-	CASSGGTDTGELFF	TGCGCCAGCAGCGGGGGCACGGACACCGGGGAGCTGTTTTTT
-	TRBV4-3	TRBJ2-7	TRBD1	CASSPDRVGEQYF	TGCGCCAGCAGCCCGGACAGGGTCGGCGAGCAGTACTTC
-	TRBV11-1	TRBJ2-7	-	CASSSGHHEQYF	TGTGCCAGCAGCTCGGGACATCACGAGCAGTACTTC
many	TRBV3-1	TRBJ2-5	-	CASSQDFRGNHETQYF	TGTGCCAGCAGCCAAGATTTTCGGGGGAATCACGAGACCCAGTACTTC
-	TRBV4-1	TRBJ1-2	TRBD1	CASSQGGQVYGYTF	TGCGCCAGCAGCCAGGGGGGACAGGTCTATGGCTACACCTTC
many	TRBV5-6	TRBJ1-5	-	CASSQGSQPQHF	TGTGCCAGCAGCCAAGGGAGTCAGCCCCAGCATTTT
many	TRBV5-1	TRBJ2-4	-	CASSGAGIEYIQYF	TGCGCCAGCAGCGGGGCGGGTATTGAATACATTCAGTACTTC
many	TRBV28	TRBJ1-1	-	CAIKFREVTEAFF	TGTGCCATCAAGTTCAGGGAGGTCACTGAAGCTTTCTTT
many	TRBV6-1	TRBJ2-2	-	CASRREAGGTGELFF	TGTGCCAGCAGGAGGGAGGCTGGGGGGACCGGGGAGCTGTTTTTT
many	TRBV12-5	TRBJ2-1	-	CASGSVGAGTNNEQFF	TGTGCTAGTGGTTCGGTAGGCGCGGGTACCAACAATGAGCAGTTCTTC
many	TRBV6-1	TRBJ2-1	TRBD1	CASSAPDRVEFF	TGTGCCAGCAGTGCCCCCGACAGGGTGGAGTTCTTC
many	TRBV5-1	TRBJ1-3	TRBD1	CASSGGRQGFWGNTIYF	TGCGCCAGCAGCGGAGGTCGACAGGGCTTTTGGGGAAACACCATATATTTT
many	TRBV6-5	TRBJ1-1	-	CASSYSELWGPLNTEAFF	TGTGCCAGCAGTTACTCCGAACTTTGGGGACCGCTGAACACTGAAGCTTTCTTT
-	TRBV4-1	TRBJ2-7	TRBD2	CASSQDDSGSSYEQYF	TGCGCCAGCAGCCAAGATGACAGCGGGAGCTCCTACGAGCAGTACTTC
few	TRBV20-1	TRBJ1-2	-	CSANQVAVRGYTF	TGCAGTGCCAATCAGGTGGCAGTCCGTGGCTACACCTTC
many	TRBV9	TRBJ1-1	-	CASSVADTLMNTEAFF	TGTGCCAGCAGCGTAGCTGACACCCTGATGAACACTGAAGCTTTCTTT
-	TRBV12-3/TRBV12-4	TRBJ1-2	-	CASSFRRDIGYGYTF	TGTGCCAGCAGTTTCCGTAGGGATATAGGGTATGGCTACACCTTC
many	TRBV12-3/TRBV12-4	TRBJ1-3	TRBD1	CASSLTGGTSGNTIYF	TGTGCCAGCAGTTTGACAGGGGGCACCTCTGGAAACACCATATATTTT
-	TRBV27	TRBJ2-7	-	CASRDGQGGSSKEQYF	TGTGCCAGCAGGGATGGGCAGGGTGGTAGCTCTAAGGAGCAGTACTTC
many	TRBV6-2/TRBV6-3	TRBJ1-2	-	CASSYSHRPGTLRYGYTF	TGTGCCAGCAGTTACAGCCATCGACCCGGGACACTGAGATATGGCTACACCTTC
-	TRBV9	TRBJ2-2	-	CASSVAEGANTGELFF	TGTGCCAGCAGCGTAGCTGAAGGGGCGAACACCGGGGAGCTGTTTTTT
many	TRBV14	TRBJ2-1	TRBD2	CASSSPGAAGDEQFF	TGTGCCAGCAGCTCTCCGGGAGCGGCGGGGGATGAGCAGTTCTTC
many	TRBV5-1	TRBJ2-6	TRBD1	CASSFVTGGASGANVLTF	TGCGCCAGCAGCTTTGTAACAGGGGGCGCCTCTGGGGCCAACGTCCTGACTTTC
many	TRBV18	TRBJ2-2	-	CASSPPRGSARDGELFF	TGTGCCAGCTCACCACCGCGAGGCAGCGCGAGGGACGGGGAGCTGTTTTTT
few	TRBV12-2	TRBJ2-5	-	CASRLARAGAFQETQYF	TGTGCAAGTCGCTTAGCGCGGGCAGGGGCCTTCCAAGAGACCCAGTACTTC
many	TRBV4-2	TRBJ2-1	-	CASSRRDSNEQFF	TGTGCCAGCAGCCGACGGGACTCGAATGAGCAGTTCTTC
-	TRBV20-1	TRBJ1-5	-	CSARDNRGAQPQHF	TGCAGTGCTAGAGATAACAGAGGGGCTCAGCCCCAGCATTTT
-	TRBV28	TRBJ1-1	-	CASRAGTRLDNTEAFF	TGTGCCAGCAGAGCCGGGACACGTTTGGATAACACTGAAGCTTTCTTT
many	TRBV20-1	TRBJ1-5	-	CSAREGGGPNQPQHF	TGCAGTGCTAGAGAGGGGGGTGGGCCAAATCAGCCCCAGCATTTT
many	TRBV11-2	TRBJ2-7	-	CASSLVPGRDAYEQYF	TGTGCCAGCAGCTTAGTTCCGGGCAGGGATGCCTACGAGCAGTACTTC
many	TRBV7-9	TRBJ1-5	-	CASSLSFGTNQPQHF	TGTGCCAGCAGCTTATCATTCGGGACGAATCAGCCCCAGCATTTT
few	TRBV13	TRBJ2-1	TRBD2	CASSSRLAGASNEQFF	TGTGCCAGCAGCTCTAGACTAGCGGGGGCGAGCAATGAGCAGTTCTTC
few	TRBV5-1	TRBJ1-6	-	CASSFGHNSPLHF	TGCGCCAGCAGCTTTGGGCATAATTCACCCCTCCACTTT
many	TRBV12-3/TRBV12-4	TRBJ1-1	-	CASSLRGPEAFF	TGTGCCAGCAGTTTACGGGGTCCTGAAGCTTTCTTT
-	TRBV4-3	TRBJ2-1	-	CARGVGQSF	TGCGCCAGAGGGGTTGGGCAGTCCTTC
many	TRBV12-3/TRBV12-4	TRBJ1-1	-	CASSTGQNTEAFF	TGTGCCAGCAGTACCGGACAGAACACTGAAGCTTTCTTT
-	TRBV25-1	TRBJ1-1	-	CASSLSTVNTEAFF	TGTGCCAGCAGTTTATCGACAGTGAACACTGAAGCTTTCTTT
many	TRBV5-6	TRBJ2-7	TRBD1	CASSFGVGQGGEQYF	TGTGCCAGCAGCTTCGGAGTGGGACAGGGGGGCGAGCAGTACTTC
many	TRBV5-6	TRBJ2-5	TRBD2	CASSPRGLAGVQETQYF	TGTGCCAGCAGCCCCCGGGGACTAGCGGGGGTACAAGAGACCCAGTACTTC
many	TRBV18	TRBJ1-5	TRBD1	CASSPTPGGGGQPQHF	TGTGCCAGCTCACCAACCCCAGGGGGAGGTGGTCAGCCCCAGCATTTT